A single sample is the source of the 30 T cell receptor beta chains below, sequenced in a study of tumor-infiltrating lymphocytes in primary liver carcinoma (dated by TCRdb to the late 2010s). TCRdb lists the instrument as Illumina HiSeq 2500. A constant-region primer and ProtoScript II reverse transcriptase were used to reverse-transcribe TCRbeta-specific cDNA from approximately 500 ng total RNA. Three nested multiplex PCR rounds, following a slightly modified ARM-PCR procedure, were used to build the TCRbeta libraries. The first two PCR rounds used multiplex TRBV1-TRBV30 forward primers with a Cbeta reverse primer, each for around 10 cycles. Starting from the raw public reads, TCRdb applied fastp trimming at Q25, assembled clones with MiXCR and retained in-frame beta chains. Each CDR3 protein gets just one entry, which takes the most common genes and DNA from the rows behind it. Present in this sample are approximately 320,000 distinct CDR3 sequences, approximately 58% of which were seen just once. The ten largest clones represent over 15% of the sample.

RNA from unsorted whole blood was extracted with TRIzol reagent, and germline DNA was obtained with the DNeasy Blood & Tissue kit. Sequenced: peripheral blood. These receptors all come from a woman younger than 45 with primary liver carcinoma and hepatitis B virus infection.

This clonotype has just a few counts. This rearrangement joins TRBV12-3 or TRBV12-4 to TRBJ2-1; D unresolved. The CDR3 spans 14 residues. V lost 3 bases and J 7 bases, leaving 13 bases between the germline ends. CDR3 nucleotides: TGTGCCAGCAGTTTGAAGGGATCTGGAAATGAGCAGTTCTTC. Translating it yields CASSLKGSGNEQFF.

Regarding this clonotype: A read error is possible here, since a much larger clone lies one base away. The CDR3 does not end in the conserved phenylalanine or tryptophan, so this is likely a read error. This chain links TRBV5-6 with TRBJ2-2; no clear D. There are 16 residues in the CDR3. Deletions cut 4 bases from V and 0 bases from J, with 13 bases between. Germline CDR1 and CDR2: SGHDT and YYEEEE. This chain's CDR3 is CASSIWVDANTGELFS. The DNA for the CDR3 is TGTGCCAGCAGCATTTGGGTGGATGCGAACACCGGGGAGCTGTTTTCT.

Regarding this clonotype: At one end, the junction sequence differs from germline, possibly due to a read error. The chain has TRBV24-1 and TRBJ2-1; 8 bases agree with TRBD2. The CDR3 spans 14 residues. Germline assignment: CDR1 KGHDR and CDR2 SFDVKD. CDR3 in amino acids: CATSAASGYNEKFF. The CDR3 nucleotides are TGTGCCACCAGTGCTGCTAGCGGGTACAATGAGAAGTTCTTC.

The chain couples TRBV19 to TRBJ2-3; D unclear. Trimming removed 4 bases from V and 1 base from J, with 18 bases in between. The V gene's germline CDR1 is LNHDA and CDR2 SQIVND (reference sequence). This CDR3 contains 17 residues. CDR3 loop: CASSNPFRASRTDTQYF. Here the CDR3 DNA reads TGTGCCAGTAGTAACCCCTTCCGAGCTTCGCGCACAGATACGCAGTATTTT.

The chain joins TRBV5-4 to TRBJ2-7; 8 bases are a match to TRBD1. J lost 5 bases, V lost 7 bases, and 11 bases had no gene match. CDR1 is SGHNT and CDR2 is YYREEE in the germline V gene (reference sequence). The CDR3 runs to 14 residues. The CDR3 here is CASGYRGFLNEQYF. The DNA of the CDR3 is TGTGCCAGCGGTTACAGGGGGTTCCTGAACGAGCAGTACTTC. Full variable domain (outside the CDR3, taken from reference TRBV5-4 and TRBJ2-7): ETGVTQSPTHLIKTRGQQVTLRCSSQSGHNTVSWYQQALGQGPQFIFQYYREEENGRGNFPPRFSGLQFPNYSSELNVNALELDDSALYLCASGYRGFLNEQYFGPGTRLTVT.

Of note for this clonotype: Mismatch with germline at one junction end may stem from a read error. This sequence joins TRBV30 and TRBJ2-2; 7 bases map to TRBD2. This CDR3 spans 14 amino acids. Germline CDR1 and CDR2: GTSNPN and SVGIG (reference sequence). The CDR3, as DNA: TGTGCCTGGAGTAGCGGGACTGGCACCGGGGAACTGTTTTTT. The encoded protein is CAWSSGTGTGELFF.

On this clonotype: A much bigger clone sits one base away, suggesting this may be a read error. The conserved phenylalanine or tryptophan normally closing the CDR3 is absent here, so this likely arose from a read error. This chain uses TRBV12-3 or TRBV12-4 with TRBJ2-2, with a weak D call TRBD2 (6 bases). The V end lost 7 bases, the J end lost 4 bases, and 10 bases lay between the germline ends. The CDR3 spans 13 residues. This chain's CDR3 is CASKDYFTGELFL. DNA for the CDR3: TGTGCCAGCAAGGACTATTTCACCGGGGAGCTGTTTCTT.

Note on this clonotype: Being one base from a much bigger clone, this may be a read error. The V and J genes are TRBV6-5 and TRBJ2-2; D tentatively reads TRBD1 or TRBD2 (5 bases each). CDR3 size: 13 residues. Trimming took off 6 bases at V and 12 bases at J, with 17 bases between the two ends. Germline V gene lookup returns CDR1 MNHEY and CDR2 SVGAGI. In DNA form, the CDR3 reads TGTGCCAGCAGCCCAGGGTGGGAGTCGAAGCTGTTTTTT. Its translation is CASSPGWESKLFF.

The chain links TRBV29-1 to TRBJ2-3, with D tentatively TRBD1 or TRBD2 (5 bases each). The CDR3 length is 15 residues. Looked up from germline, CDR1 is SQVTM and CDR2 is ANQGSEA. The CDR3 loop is CNGKKDGWGTDTQYF. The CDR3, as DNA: TGCAACGGTAAAAAGGACGGCTGGGGGACAGATACGCAGTATTTT.

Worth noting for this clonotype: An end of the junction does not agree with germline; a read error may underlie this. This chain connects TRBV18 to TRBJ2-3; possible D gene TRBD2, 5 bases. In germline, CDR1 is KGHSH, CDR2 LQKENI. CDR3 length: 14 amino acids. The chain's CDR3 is CASSLFGSTDTQYF. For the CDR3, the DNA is TGTGCCAGCTCACTATTTGGGAGCACGGATACGCAGTATTTT.

CDR3 nucleotide sequence: TGTGCCAGCAGCGTCTCCGGGACAGGGATGATTCAGCCCCAGCATTTT. Translated: CASSVSGTGMIQPQHF. V and J are TRBV7-8 and TRBJ1-5, with 9 bases identical to TRBD1. The CDR3 runs to 16 residues. The trim removed 5 bases at V and 6 bases at J, leaving 11 bases unmatched. Per germline, CDR1 SGHVS and CDR2 FQNEAQ.

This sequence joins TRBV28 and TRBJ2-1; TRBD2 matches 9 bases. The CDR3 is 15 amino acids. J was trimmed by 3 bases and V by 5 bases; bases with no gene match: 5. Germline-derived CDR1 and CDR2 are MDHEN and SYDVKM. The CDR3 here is CASSVSGGIYNEQFF. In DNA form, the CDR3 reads TGTGCCAGCAGTGTTAGCGGGGGAATCTACAATGAGCAGTTCTTC.

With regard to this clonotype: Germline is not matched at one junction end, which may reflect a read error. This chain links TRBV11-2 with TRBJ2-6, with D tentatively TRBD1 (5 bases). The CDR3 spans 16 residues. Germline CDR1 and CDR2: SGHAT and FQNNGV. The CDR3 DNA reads TGTGCCAGCAGCTTCCAGAGAAGCTCTGGGGCCAACGTCCTGACATTC. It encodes CASSFQRSSGANVLTF.

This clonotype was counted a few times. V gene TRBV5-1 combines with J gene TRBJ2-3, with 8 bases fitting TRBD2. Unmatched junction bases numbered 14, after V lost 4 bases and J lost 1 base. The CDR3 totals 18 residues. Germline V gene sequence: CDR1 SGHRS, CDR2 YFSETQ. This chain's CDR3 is CASSLGLVGGRGTDTQYF. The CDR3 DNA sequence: TGCGCCAGCAGCCTGGGACTAGTTGGAGGGCGTGGCACAGATACGCAGTATTTT.

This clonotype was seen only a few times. In DNA, the CDR3 is TGTGCCAGCAGCAACAGGGGGAACACTGAAGCTTTCTTT. Its protein product is CASSNRGNTEAFF. The chain joins TRBV6-2 or TRBV6-3 to TRBJ1-1, with 7 positions matching TRBD1. J lost 1 base, V lost 6 bases, and 2 bases had no gene match. Looked up from germline, CDR1 is MNHEY and CDR2 is SVGEGT. The CDR3 totals 13 residues.

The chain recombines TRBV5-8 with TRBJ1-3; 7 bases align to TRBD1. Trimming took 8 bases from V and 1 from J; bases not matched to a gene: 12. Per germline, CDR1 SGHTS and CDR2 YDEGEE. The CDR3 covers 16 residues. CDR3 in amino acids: CASSRERQGSGNTIYF. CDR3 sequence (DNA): TGTGCCAGTAGCCGAGAACGACAGGGTTCTGGAAACACCATATATTTT.

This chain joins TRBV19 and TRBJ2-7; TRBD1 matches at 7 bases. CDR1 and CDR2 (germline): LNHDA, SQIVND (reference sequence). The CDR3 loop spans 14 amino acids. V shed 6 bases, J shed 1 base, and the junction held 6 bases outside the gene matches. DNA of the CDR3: TGTGCCAGTAGGATGACAGGGCGGTCCTACGAGCAGTACTTC. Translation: CASRMTGRSYEQYF.

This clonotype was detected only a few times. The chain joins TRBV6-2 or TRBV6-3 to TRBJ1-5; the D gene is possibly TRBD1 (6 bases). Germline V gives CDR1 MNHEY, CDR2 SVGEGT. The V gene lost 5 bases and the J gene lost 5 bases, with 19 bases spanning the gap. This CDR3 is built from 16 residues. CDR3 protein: CASSHPWGGSHQPQHF. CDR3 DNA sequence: TGTGCCAGCAGTCACCCGTGGGGGGGCAGTCATCAGCCCCAGCATTTT.

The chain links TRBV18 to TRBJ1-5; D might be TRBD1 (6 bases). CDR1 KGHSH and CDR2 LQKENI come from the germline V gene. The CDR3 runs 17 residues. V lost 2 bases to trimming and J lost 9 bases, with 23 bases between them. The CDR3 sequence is CASSPVSTTGWIGPQHF. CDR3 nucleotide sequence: TGTGCCAGCTCACCAGTCTCTACAACAGGGTGGATTGGGCCCCAGCATTTT.

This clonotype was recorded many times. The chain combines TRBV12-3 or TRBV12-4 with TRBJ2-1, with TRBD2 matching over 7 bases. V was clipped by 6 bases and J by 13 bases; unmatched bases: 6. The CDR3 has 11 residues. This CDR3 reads CASSRGRGQFF. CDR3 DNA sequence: TGTGCCAGCAGCCGGGGGAGGGGCCAGTTCTTC.

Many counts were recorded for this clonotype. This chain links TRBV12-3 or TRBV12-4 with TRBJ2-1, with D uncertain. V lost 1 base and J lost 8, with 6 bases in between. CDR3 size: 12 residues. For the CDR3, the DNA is TGTGCCAGCAGTTTAGACGGCTATGAGCAGTTCTTC. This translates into CASSLDGYEQFF.

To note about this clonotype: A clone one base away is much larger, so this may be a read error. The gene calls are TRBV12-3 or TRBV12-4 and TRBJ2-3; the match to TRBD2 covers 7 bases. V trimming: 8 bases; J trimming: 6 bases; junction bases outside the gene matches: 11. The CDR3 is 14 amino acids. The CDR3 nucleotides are TGTGCCAGCGGTGATGGGGACGGGAGGGATACGCAGTATTTT. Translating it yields CASGDGDGRDTQYF.

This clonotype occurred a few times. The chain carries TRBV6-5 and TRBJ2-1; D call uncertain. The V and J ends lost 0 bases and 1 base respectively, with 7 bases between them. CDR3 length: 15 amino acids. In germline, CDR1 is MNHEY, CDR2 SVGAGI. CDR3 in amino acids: CASSYSQGSYNEQFF. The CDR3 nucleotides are TGTGCCAGCAGTTACTCACAAGGTTCCTACAATGAGCAGTTCTTC.

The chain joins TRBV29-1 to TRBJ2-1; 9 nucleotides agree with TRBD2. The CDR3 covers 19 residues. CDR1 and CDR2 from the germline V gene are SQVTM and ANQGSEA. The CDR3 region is CIYSILAAGGPGRANEQFF. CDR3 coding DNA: TGCATCTATTCCATCCTAGCTGCGGGAGGGCCGGGGAGGGCAAATGAGCAGTTCTTC.

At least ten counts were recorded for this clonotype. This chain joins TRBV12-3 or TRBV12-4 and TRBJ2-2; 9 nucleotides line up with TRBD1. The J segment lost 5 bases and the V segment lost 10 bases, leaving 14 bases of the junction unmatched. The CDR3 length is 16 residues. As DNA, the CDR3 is TGTGCCACCCACCAAACCGGGACAGGGCTTACCGGGGAGCTGTTTTTT. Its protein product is CATHQTGTGLTGELFF.

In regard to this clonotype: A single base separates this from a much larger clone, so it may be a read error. The CDR3 DNA follows: TGTGCCAGCAGACGGACAGGGGACACTGAACCTTTCTTT. Translating it yields CASRRTGDTEPFF. The V call is TRBV12-3 or TRBV12-4, the J call TRBJ1-1; 9 positions agree with TRBD1. CDR3 size: 13 residues.

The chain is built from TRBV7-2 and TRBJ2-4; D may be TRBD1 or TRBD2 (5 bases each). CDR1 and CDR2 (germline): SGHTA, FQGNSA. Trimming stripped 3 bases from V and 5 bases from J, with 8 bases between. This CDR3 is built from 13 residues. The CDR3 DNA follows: TGTGCCAGCAGCTTGCCGGGGCAAAACATTCAGTACTTC. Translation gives CASSLPGQNIQYF. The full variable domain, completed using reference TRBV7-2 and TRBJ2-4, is GAGVSQSPSNKVTEKGKDVELRCDPISGHTALYWYRQSLGQGLEFLIYFQGNSAPDKSGLPSDRFSAERTGGSVSTLTIQRTQQEDSAVYLCASSLPGQNIQYFGAGTRLSVL.

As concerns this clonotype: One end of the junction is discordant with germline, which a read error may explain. The CDR3 here is CASSLGHRDRDSSLHF. The CDR3 DNA reads TGCGCCAGCAGCTTGGGCCACAGGGACAGGGATTCATCCCTCCACTTT. The genes are TRBV5-1 and TRBJ1-6, with 9 bases aligning to TRBD1. CDR3 length: 16 residues. Germline loops: CDR1 SGHRS, CDR2 YFSETQ.

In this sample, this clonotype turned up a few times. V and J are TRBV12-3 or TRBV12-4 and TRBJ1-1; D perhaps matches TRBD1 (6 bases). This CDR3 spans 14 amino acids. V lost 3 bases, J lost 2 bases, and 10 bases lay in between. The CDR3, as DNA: TGTGCCAGCAGTTTGACAGGATCTAACACTGAAGCTTTCTTT. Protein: CASSLTGSNTEAFF.

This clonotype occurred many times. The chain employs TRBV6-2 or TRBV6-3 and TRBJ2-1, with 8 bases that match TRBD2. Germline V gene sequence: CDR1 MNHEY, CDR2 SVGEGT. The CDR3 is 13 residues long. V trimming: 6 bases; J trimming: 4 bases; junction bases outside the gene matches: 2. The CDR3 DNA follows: TGTGCCAGCAGCGGACTAGCTTACAATGAGCAGTTCTTC. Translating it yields CASSGLAYNEQFF.